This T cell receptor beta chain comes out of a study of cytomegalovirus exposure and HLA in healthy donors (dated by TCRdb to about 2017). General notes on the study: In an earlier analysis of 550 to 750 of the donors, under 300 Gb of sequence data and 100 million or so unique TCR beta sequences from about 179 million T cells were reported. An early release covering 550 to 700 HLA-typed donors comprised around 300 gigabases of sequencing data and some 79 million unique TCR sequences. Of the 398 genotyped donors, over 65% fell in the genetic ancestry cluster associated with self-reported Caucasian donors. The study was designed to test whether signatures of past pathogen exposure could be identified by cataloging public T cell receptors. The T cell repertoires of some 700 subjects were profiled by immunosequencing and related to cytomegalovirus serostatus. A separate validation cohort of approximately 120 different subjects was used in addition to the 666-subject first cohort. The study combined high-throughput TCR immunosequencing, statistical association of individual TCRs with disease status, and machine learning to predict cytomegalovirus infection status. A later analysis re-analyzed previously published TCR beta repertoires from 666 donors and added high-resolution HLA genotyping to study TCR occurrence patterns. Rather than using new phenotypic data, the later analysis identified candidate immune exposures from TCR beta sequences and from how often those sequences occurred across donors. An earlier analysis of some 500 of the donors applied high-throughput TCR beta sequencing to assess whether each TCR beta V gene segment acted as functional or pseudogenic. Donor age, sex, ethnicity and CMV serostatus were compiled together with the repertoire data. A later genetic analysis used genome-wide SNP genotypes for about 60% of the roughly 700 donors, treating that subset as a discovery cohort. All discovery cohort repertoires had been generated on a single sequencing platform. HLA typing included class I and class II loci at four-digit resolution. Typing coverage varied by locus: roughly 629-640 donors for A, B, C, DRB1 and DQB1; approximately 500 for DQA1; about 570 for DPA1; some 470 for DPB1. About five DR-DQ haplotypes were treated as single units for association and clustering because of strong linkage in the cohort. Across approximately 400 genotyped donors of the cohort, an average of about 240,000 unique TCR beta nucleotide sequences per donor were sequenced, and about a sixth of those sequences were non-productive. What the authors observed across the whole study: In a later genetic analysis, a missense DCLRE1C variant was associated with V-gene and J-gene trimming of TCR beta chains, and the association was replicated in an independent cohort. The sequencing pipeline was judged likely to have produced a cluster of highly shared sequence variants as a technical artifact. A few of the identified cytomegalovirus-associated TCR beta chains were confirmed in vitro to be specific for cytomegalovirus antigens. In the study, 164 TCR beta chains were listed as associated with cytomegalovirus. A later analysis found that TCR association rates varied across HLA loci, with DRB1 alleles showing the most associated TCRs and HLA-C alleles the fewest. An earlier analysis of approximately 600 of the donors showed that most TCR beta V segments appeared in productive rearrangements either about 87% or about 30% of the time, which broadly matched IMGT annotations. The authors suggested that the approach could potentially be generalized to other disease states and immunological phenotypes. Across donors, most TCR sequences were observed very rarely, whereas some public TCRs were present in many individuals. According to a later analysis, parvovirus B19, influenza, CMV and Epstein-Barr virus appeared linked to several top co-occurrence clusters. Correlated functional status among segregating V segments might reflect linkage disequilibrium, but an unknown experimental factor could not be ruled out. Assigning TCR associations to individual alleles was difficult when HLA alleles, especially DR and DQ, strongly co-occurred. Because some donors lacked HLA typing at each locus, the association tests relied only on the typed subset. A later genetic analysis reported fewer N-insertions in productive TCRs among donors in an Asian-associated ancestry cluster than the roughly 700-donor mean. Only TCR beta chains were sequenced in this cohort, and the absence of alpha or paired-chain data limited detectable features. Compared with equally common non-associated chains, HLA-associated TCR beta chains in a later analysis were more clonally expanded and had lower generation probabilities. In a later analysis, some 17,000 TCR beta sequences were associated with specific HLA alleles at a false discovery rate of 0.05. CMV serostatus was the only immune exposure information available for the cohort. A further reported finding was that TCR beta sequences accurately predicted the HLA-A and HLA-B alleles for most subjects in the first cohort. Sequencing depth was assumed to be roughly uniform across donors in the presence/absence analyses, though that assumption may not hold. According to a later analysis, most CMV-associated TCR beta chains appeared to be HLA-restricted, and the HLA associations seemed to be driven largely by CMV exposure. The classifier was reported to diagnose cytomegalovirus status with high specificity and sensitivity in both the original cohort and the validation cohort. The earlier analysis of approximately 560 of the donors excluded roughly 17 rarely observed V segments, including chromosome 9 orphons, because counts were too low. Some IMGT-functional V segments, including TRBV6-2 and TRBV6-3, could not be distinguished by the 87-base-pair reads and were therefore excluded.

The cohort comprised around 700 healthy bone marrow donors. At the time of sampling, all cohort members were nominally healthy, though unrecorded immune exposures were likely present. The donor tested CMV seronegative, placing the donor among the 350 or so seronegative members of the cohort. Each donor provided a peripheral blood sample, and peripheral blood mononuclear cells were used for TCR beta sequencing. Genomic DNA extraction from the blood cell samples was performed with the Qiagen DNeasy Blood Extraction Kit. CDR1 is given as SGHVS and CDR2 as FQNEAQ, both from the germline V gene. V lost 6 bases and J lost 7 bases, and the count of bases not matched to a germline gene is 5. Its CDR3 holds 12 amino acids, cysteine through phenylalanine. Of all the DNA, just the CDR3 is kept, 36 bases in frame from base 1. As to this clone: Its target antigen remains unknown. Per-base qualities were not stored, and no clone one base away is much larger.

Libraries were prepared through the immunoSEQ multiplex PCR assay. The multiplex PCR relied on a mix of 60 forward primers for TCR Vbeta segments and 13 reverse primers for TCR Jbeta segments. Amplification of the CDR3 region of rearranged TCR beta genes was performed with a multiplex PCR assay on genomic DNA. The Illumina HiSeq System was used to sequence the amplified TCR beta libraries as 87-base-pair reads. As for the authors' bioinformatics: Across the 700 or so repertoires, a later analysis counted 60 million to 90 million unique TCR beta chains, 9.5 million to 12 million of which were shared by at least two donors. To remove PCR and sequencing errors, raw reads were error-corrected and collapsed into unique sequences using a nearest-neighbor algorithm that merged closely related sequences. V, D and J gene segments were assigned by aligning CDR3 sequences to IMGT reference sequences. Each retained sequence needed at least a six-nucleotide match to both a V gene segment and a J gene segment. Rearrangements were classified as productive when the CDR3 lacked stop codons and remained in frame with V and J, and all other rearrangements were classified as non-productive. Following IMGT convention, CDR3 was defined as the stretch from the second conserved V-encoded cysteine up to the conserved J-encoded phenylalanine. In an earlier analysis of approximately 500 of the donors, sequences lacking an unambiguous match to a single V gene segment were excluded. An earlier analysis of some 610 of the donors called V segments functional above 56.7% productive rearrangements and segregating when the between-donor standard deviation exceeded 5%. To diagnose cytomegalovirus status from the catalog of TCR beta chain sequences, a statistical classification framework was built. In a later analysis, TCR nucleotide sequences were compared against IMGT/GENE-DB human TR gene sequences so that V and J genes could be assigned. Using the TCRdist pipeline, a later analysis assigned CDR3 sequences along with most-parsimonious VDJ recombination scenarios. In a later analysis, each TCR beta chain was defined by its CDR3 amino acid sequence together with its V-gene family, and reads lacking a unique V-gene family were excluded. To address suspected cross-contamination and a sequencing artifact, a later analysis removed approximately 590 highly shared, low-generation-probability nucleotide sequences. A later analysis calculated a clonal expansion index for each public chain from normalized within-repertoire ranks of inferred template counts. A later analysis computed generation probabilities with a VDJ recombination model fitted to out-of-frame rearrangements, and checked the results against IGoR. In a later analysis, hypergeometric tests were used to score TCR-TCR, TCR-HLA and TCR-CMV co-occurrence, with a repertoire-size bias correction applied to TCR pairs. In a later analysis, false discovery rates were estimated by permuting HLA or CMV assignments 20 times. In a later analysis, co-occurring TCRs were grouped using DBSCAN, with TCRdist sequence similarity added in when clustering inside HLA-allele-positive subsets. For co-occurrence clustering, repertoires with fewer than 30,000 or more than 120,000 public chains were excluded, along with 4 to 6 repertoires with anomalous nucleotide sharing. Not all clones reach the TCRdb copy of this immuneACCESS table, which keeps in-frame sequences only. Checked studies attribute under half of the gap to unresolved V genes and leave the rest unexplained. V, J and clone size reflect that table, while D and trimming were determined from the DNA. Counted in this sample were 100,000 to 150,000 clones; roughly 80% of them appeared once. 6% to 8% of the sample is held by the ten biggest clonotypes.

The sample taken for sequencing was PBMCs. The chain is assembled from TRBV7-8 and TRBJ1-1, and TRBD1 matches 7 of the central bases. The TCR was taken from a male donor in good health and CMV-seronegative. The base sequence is TGTGCCAGCAGTCAGGACAGGCTTGAAGCTTTCTTT. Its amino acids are CASSQDRLEAFF.